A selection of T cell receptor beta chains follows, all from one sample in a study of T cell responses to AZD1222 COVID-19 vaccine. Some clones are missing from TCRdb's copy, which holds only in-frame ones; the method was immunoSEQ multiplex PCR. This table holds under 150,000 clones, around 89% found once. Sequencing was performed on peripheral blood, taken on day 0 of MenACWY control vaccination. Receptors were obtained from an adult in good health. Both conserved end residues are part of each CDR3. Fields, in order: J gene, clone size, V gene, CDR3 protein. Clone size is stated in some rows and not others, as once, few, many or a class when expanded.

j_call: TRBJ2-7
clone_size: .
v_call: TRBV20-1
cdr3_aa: CSALDSYEQYF

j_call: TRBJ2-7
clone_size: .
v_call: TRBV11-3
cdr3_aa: CASSLVGLREQYF

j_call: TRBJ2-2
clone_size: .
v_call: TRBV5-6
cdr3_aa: CASSYSGVNTGELFF

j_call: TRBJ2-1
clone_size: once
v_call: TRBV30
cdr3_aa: CACCHGLVNNEQFF

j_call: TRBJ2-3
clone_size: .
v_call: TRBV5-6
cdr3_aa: CASSPWAGADTQYF

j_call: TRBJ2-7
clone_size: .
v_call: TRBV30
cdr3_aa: CAWSPLRQGRYEQYF

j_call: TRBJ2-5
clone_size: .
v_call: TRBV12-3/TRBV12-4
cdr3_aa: CASSFISGAQYF

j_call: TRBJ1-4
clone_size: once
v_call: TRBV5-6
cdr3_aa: CASSSFVGEKLFF

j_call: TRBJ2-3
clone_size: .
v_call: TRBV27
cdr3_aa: CASSSRVISDTQYF

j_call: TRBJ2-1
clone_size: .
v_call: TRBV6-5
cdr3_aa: CASSHWGTSGDNEQFF

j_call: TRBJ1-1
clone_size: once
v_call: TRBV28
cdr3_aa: CASSLGGNTEAFF

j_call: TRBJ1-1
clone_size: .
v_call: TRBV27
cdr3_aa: CASSPSGTGGRFTEAFF

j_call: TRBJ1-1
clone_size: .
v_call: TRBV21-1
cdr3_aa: CASSKGPGQGSTMNTEAFF

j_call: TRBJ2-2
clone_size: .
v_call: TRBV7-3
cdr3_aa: CASSLFFSEAGELFF

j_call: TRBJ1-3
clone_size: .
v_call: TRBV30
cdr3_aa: CAWSVLPGQGVKSGNTIYF

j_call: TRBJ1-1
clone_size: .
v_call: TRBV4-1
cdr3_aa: CASSPMGRGGAVTEAFF

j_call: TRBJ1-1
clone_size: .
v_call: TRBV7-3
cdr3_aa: CASSFMGDTEAFF

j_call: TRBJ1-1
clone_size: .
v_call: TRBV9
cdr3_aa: CASSVVPTQEMNTEAFF

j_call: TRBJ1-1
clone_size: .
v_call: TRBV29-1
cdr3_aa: CSVDRGGSEAFF

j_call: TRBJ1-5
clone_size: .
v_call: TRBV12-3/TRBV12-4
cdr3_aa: CASTMTSNQPQHF

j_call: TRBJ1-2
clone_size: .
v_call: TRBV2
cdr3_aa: CASSEDRGFGAYGYTF

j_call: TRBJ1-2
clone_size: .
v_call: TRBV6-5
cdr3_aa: CASSSRTGALSGYTF

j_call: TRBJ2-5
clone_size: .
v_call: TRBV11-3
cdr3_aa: CASSWTGGQETQYF

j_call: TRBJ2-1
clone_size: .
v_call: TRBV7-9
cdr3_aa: CASSLGRLAGEPYNEQFF

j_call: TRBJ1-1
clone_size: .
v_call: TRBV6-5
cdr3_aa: CASSYRVRSDTEAFF

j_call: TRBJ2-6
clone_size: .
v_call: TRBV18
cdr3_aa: CASSPAGGSGANVLTF

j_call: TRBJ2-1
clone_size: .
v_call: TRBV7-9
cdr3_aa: CASSLASRNEQFF

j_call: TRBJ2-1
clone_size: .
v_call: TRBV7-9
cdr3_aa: CASSHPPPGPDEQFF